These 5 T cell receptor beta chains were all obtained from the same sample, sequenced in a study of blood T cell repertoires in COVID-19. The method was immunoSEQ multiplex PCR; TCRdb's version includes in-frame clones alone and lacks a portion of them. The sample holds approximately 160,000 clones, roughly four fifths seen once. Sequences were obtained from peripheral blood. These TCRs come from a man in his forties who had recovered from COVID-19.

A word on this clone: Different DNA sequences within this sample yield the same CDR3. CDR3 region: CASSLSRNTEAFF. CDR3 nucleotides: TGTGCCAGCAGTTTGAGTAGGAACACTGAAGCTTTCTTT. The chain carries TRBV12-3 or TRBV12-4 and TRBJ1-1; D unclear. Deletions cut 3 bases from V and 1 base from J, with 6 bases between. This CDR3 is built from 13 residues.

This sequence joins TRBV9 and TRBJ2-1, with D uncertain. The length of the CDR3 is 12 residues. V lost 3 bases, J lost 7 bases, and 8 bases lay in between. Germline V CDR1 and CDR2: SGDLS, YYNGEE. CDR3 DNA sequence: TGTGCCAGCAGCGCCTACTATAATGAGCAGTTCTTC. Translation gives CASSAYYNEQFF.

The chain recombines TRBV24-1 with TRBJ2-7; 9 bases fit TRBD1. The CDR3 sequence is 16 residues long. The J segment lost 5 bases and the V segment lost 4 bases, leaving 11 bases of the junction unmatched. CDR1 KGHDR and CDR2 SFDVKD come from the germline V gene. This CDR3 is CATSDAGTGKFDEQYF. CDR3 bases: TGTGCCACCAGTGACGCCGGGACAGGGAAGTTCGACGAGCAGTACTTC.

This chain joins TRBV19 and TRBJ2-5; the D gene is possibly TRBD2 (5 bases). The germline V gene encodes CDR1 LNHDA and CDR2 SQIVND (reference sequence). Trimming shortened V by 7 bases and J by 7 bases, and 16 bases separated the two germline ends. The CDR3 is 13 amino acids. Here the CDR3 reads CASTTSGLGTQYF. For the CDR3, the DNA is TGTGCCAGTACCACTAGTGGTCTGGGGACCCAGTACTTC.

This clone was picked up a small number of times. V gene TRBV30 combines with J gene TRBJ1-2, with D possibly being TRBD1 (6 bases). The germline CDR1 and CDR2 sequences are GTSNPN and SVGIG (reference sequence). There are 11 residues in the CDR3. Trimming took 8 bases from V and 8 from J, leaving 15 bases between them. The CDR3 nucleotides are TGTGCCGTTAGGGGGGGAGGCGGCTACACCTTC. Its translation is CAVRGGGGYTF.